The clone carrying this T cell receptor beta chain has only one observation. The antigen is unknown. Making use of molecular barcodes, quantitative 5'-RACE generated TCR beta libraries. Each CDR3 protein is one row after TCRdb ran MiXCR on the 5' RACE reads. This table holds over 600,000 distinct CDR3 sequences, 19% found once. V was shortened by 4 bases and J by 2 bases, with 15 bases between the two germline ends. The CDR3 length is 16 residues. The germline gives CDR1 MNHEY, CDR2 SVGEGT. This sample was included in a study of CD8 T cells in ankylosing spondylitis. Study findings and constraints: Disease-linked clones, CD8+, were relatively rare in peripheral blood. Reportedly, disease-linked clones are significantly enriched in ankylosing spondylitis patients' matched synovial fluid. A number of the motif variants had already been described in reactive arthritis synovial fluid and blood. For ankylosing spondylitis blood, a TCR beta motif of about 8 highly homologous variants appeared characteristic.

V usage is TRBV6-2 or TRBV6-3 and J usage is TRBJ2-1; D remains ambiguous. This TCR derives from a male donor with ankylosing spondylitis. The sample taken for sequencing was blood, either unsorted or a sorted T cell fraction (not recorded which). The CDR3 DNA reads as TGTGCCAGCAGTTCCCGCGTGGGCAACACCTACAATGAGCAGTTCTTC. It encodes CASSSRVGNTYNEQFF.